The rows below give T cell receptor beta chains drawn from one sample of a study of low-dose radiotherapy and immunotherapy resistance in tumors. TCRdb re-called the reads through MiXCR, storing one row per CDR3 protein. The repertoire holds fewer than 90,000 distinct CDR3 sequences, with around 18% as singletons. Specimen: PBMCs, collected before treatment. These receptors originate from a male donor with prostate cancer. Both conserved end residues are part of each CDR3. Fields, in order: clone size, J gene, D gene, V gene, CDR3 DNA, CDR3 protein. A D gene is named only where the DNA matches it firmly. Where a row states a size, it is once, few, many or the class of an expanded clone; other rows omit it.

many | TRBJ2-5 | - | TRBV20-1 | TGCAGTGCTAGAGGGGGGAACAGGGTTGGGGAGACCCAGTACTTC | CSARGGNRVGETQYF
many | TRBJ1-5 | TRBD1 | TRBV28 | TGTGCCAGCAGCTCCCGACAGGGCCCCAATCAGCCCCAGCATTTT | CASSSRQGPNQPQHF
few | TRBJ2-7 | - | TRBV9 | TGTGCCAGCAGCGCCTTAGGGGGAGACTACGAGCAGTACTTC | CASSALGGDYEQYF
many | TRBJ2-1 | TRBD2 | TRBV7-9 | TGTGCCAGCAGCTTAGAGGTACTAGCGGGAGGTGGGCAGTTCTTC | CASSLEVLAGGGQFF
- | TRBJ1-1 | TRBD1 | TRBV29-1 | TGCAGCGTTGTGAACAGGGGGGCGAACACTGAAGCTTTCTTT | CSVVNRGANTEAFF
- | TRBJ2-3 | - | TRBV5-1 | TGCGCCAGCAGCTGGAGACAGGAGTACACAGATACGCAGTATTTT | CASSWRQEYTDTQYF
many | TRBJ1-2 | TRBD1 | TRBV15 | TGTGCCACCAGCCATGACAGGGTCTATGGCTACACCTTC | CATSHDRVYGYTF
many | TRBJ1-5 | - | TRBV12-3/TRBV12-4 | TGTGCCAGCAGTGGAGAGGTAGGGGGCAATCAGCCCCAGCATTTT | CASSGEVGGNQPQHF
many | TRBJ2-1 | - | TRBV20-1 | TGCAGTGCGCAGGGGGGGTGGGACAATGAGCAGTTCTTC | CSAQGGWDNEQFF
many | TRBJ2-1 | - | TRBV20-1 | TGCAGTGCTAGTGACCAATCCGGGATAGGAACCTACAATGAGCAGTTCTTC | CSASDQSGIGTYNEQFF
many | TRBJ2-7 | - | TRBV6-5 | TGTGCCAGCCTAGGCGGCGGGAATCCCTACGAGCAGTACTTC | CASLGGGNPYEQYF
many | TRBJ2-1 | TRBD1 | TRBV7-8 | TGTGCCAGCAGCTCAACTCGGACAGGGGGCAACAATGAGCAGTTCTTC | CASSSTRTGGNNEQFF
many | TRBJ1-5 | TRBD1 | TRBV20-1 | TGCAGTGCTTCGCCCGACAGGGCGAGCAATCAGCCCCAGCATTTT | CSASPDRASNQPQHF
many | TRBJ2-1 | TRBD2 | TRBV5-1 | TGCGCCAGCAGCGGCGTGGGACTAGCGGGGTACAATGAGCAGTTCTTC | CASSGVGLAGYNEQFF
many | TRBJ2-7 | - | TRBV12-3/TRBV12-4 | TGTGCCAGCAGTTTACAAATCACGCGATCCTACGAGCAGTACTTC | CASSLQITRSYEQYF
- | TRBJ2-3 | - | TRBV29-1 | TGCAGCGCATCCATGCGCCGGGCGGGGGCCACAGATACGCAGTATTTT | CSASMRRAGATDTQYF
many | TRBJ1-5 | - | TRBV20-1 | TGCAGTGCTAGTCAGGGTACTGGCCCCCAGCATTTT | CSASQGTGPQHF
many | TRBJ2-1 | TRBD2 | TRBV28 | TGTGCCAGCAACCTAGCAGGAACGGGACTAGAGGATGAGCAGTTCTTC | CASNLAGTGLEDEQFF
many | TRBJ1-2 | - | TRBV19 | TGTGCCAGTAGTACCCCCCCCGTCTCCGTCTATGGCTACACCTTC | CASSTPPVSVYGYTF
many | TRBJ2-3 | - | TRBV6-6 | TGTGCCAGCAGATCTAACACAGGGAACCAGGGCACAGATACGCAGTATTTT | CASRSNTGNQGTDTQYF
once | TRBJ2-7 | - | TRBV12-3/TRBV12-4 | TGTGCCAGCAGTTACGGCACCGGGGAGCAGTACTTC | CASSYGTGEQYF
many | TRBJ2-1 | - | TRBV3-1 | TGTGCCAGCAGCCAAGGCCCGAGCAATGAGCAGTTCTTC | CASSQGPSNEQFF
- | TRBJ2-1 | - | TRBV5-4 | TGTGCCAGCAGCTTGCCAGGGCCGGGTGGCAAGCAGTTCTTC | CASSLPGPGGKQFF
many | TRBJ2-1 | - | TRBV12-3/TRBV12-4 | TGTGCCAGCAGTTTAGCGTCTGGGCGCAATGAGCAGTTCTTC | CASSLASGRNEQFF
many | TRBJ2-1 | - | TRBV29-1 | TGCAGCGTTGAACTCAGGGGGGGCTGGAATGAGCAGTTCTTC | CSVELRGGWNEQFF
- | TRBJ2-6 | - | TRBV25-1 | TGTGCCAGCAGTGATTGGCAGGGCTCTGGGGCCAACGTCCTGACTTTC | CASSDWQGSGANVLTF
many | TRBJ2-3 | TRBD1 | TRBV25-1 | TGTGCCAGCAGACAGGGGGCAGGAGATACGCAGTATTTT | CASRQGAGDTQYF
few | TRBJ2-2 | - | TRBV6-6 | - | CASTHTENTGELFFF
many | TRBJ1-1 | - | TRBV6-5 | TGTGCCAGCGACAGGACTCGCGGAAACACTGAAGCTTTCTTT | CASDRTRGNTEAFF
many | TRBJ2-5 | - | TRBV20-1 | TGCAGTGCTACGTACCAAGAGACCCAGTACTTC | CSATYQETQYF
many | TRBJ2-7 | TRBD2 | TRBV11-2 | TGTGCCAGCACCCGAGCGGGAGCCTACGAGCAGTACTTC | CASTRAGAYEQYF
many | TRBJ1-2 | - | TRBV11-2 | TGTGCCAGCAGCTTATATATCAGTGACTATGGCTACACCTTC | CASSLYISDYGYTF
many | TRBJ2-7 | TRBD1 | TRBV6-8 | TGTGCCAGCAGCGCCGACAGGGTGGGTGAGCAGTACTTC | CASSADRVGEQYF
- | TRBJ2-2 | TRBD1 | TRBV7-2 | TGTGCCAGCAGCTTCAAAACCGGGACAGCCACCGGGGAGCTGTTTTTT | CASSFKTGTATGELFF
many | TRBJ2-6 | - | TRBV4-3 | TGCGCCAGCAGCCGGGACCCCCGCTCTGGGGCCAACGTCCTGACTTTC | CASSRDPRSGANVLTF